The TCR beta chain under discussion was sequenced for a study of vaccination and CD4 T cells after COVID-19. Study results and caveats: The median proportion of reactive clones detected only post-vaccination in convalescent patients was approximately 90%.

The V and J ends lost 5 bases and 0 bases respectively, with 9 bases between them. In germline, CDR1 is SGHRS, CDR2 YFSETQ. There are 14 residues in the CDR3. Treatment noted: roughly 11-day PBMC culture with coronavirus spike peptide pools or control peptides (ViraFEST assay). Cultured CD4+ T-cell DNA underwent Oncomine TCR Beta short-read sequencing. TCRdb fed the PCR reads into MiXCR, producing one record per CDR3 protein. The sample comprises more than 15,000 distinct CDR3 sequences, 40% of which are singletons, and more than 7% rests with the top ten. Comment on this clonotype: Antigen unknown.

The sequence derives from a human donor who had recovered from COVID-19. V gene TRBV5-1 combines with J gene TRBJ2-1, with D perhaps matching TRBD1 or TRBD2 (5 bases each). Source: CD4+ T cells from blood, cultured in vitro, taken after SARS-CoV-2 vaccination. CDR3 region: CASRVGDSYNEQFF. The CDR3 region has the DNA TGCGCCAGCAGGGTGGGGGACTCCTACAATGAGCAGTTCTTC.